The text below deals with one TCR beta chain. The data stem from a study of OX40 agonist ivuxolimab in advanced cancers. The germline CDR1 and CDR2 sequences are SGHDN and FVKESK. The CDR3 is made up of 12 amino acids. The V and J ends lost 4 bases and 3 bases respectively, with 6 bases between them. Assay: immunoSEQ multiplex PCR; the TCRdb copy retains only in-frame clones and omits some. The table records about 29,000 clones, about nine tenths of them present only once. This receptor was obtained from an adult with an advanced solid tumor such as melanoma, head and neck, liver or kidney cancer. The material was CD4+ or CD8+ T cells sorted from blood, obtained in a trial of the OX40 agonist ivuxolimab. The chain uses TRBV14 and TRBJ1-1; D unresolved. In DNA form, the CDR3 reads TGTGCCAGCAGCCCGCTGGACACTGAAGCTTTCTTT. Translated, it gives CASSPLDTEAFF. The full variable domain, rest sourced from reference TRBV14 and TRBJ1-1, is EAGVTQFPSHSVIEKGQTVTLRCDPISGHDNLYWYRRVMGKEIKFLLHFVKESKQDESGMPNNRFLAERTGGTYSTLKVQPAELEDSGVYFCASSPLDTEAFFGQGTRLTVV.